The 3 T cell receptor beta chains below were found in one sample sequenced in a study. Each CDR3 protein gets one entry after TCRdb re-called the 5' RACE reads with MiXCR. The table has about 9,100 distinct CDR3 sequences, roughly 60% seen once. The sample consisted of tumor-infiltrating memory CD4+ T cells sorted from the breast tumor. The subset was: memory CD4+ T cells, CD4+CD45RO+CD25-. These receptor sequences come from a female donor with breast cancer.

V and J are TRBV5-1 and TRBJ2-3, with D possibly being TRBD2 (5 bases). V lost 2 bases to trimming and J lost 6 bases, with 25 bases between them. The CDR3 is made up of 18 amino acids. Germline V gene data show CDR1 as SGHRS and CDR2 as YFSETQ. The CDR3: CASSFGRVQPEGGDTQYF. Here the CDR3 DNA reads TGCGCCAGCAGCTTTGGGAGAGTTCAACCTGAAGGTGGGGATACGCAGTATTTT.

This clonotype appeared a few times. The J gene is TRBJ1-5, the V gene TRBV4-1, with D maybe TRBD1 (5 bases). In germline, CDR1 is MGHRA, CDR2 YSYEKL. This CDR3 spans 15 amino acids. V was pared by 2 bases and J by 7 bases, with 15 bases between. The CDR3, as DNA: TGCGCCAGCAGCCAACAAAAGTTCAGGGAACAGCCCCAGCATTTT. As protein: CASSQQKFREQPQHF.

The rearrangement joins TRBV29-1 to TRBJ1-2, with D perhaps matching TRBD1 (6 bases). The CDR3 is 12 amino acids. CDR1 is SQVTM and CDR2 is ANQGSEA in the germline V gene. Trimming removed 8 bases at V and 3 bases at J, with 13 bases between. CDR3 nucleotides: TGCAGCATTTTTACAGGGCACTATGGCTACACCTTC. It specifies CSIFTGHYGYTF.